This TCR beta chain is drawn from a study of blood T cell repertoires in COVID-19. As for the study in general: Sample material is recorded as cDNA or gDNA derived from T cells, B-cell-depleted T cells, or PBMCs.

In the original analysis: Amplification of reference gene primers provided the estimated nucleated cell counts. TCRdb keeps only in-frame clones here, not all; method: immunoSEQ multiplex PCR. The V and J calls and clone size were taken over from that table, and D and trimming were inferred from the DNA. The sample consists of some 190,000 clones, roughly 80% of them appearing once. V lost 5 bases, J lost 9 bases, and 23 bases lay in between. Looked up from germline, CDR1 is SGHAT and CDR2 is FQDESV (reference sequence). The length of the CDR3 is 16 residues. Participants had their cohort set by participant-reported clinical history. Each recovered donor of Cohort 3 presented with two negative PCRs, clearance, or symptom resolution.

Input material: PBMCs or T cells enriched from blood (not recorded which). The J gene is TRBJ2-1, the V gene TRBV11-1; D perhaps matches TRBD2 (5 bases). This sequence originates from a woman in her twenties or thirties who had recovered from COVID-19. The CDR3 region has the DNA TGTGCCAGCAGCCCACCTTCGGGGTTCGAGCGGCGTGAGCAGTTCTTC. Protein: CASSPPSGFERREQFF.